This TCR beta chain was recovered during a study of T cell clonotyping in hematopoietic cell transplantation. TCRdb's table, derived via immunoSEQ multiplex PCR, lists solely in-frame clones and lacks some. This table holds fewer than 10,000 clones, roughly 91% found once. The CDR3 has 11 amino acids. V was cut by 5 bases and J by 6 bases, with 11 bases left in between. Germline V gene lookup returns CDR1 DFQATT and CDR2 SNEGSKA (reference sequence). The sequence came from a male patient aged 55 to 70 who had an allogeneic stem cell transplant from a related donor, so the T cells may come from the graft donor. Some clones in this sample may be carry-over from other donors' samples. V is TRBV20-1 and J is TRBJ2-7; D unresolved. Sequencing was performed on peripheral blood mononuclear cells, taken at the time of graft-versus-host disease after allogeneic stem cell transplant. CDR3 sequence reads: CSAAWGTEQYF. The CDR3 DNA follows: TGCAGTGCTGCGTGGGGTACCGAGCAGTACTTC.